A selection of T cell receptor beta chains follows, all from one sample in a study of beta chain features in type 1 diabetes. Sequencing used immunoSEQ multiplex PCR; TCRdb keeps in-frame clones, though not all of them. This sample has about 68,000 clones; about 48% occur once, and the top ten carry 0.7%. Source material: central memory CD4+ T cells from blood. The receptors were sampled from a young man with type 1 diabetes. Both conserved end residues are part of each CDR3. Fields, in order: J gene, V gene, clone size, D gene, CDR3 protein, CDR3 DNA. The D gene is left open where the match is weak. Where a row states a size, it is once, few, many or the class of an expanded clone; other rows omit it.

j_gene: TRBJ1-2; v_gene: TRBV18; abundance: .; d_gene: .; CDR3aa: CASSPAGRLGYTF; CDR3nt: TGTGCCAGCTCACCAGCAGGGCGACTGGGCTACACCTTC
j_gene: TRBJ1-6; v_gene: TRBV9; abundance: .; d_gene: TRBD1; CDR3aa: CASSTGQVDNSPLHF; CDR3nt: TGTGCCAGCAGCACTGGACAGGTAGATAATTCACCCCTCCACTTT
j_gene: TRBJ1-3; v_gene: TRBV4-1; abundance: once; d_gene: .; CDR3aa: CASSQDNRPGNTIYF; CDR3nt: TGCGCCAGCAGCCAAGATAACAGGCCGGGAAACACCATATATTTT
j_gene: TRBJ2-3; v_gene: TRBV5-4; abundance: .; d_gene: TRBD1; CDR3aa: CASSLQGVSTDTQYF; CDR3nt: TGTGCCAGCAGCTTACAGGGGGTCAGCACAGATACGCAGTATTTT
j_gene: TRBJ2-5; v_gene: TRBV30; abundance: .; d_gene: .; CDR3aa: CAWSVLGGETQYF; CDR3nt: TGTGCCTGGAGTGTACTAGGAGGGGAGACCCAGTACTTC
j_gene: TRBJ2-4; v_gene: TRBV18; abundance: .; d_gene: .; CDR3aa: CASSPPGGGSGNIQYF; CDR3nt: TGTGCCAGCTCACCACCGGGCGGGGGCTCGGGAAACATTCAGTACTTC
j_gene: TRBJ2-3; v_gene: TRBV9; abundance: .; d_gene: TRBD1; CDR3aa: CASSVLDRGQGTQYF; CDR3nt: TGTGCCAGCAGCGTATTGGACAGGGGACAGGGGACGCAGTATTTT
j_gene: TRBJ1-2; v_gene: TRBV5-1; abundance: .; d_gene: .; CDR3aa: CASSLADPRGYGYTF; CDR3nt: TGCGCCAGCAGCTTGGCGGATCCAAGGGGTTATGGCTACACCTTC
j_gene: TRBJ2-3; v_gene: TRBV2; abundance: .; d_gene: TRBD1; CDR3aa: CASSRGLTDTQYF; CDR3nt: TGTGCCAGCAGTAGGGGGCTCACAGATACGCAGTATTTT
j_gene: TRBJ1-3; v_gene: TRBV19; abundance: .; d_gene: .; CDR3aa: CASGLRGPSGNTIYF; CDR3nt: TGTGCCAGTGGCCTCAGGGGTCCCTCTGGAAACACCATATATTTT
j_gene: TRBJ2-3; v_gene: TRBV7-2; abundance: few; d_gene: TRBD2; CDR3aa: CASSLGLAGGADTQYF; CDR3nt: TGTGCCAGCAGCTTAGGATTGGCGGGAGGGGCAGATACGCAGTATTTT
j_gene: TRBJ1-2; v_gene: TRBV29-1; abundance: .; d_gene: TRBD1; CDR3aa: CSAATGQYGYTF; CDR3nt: TGCAGCGCCGCCACGGGACAGTATGGCTACACCTTC
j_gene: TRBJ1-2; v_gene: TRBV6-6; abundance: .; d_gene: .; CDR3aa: CASSNRDGYGYTF; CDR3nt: TGTGCCAGCAGTAACAGGGACGGCTATGGCTACACCTTC
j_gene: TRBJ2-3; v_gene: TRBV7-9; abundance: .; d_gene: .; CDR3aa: CASNKLDTDTQYF; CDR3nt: TGTGCCAGCAACAAACTAGATACAGATACGCAGTATTTT
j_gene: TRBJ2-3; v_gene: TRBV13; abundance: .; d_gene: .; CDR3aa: CASSLVASLSTDTQYF; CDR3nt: TGTGCCAGCAGCTTAGTAGCCAGCCTTAGCACAGATACGCAGTATTTT
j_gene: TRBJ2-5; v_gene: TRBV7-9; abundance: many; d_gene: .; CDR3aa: CASGYGGSPGETQYF; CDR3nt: TGTGCCAGCGGGTATGGCGGGTCACCGGGGGAGACCCAGTACTTC
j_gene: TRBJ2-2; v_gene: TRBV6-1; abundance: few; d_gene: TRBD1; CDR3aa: CASRGWTGAGELFF; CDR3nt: TGTGCCAGCAGGGGCTGGACAGGGGCCGGGGAGCTGTTTTTT
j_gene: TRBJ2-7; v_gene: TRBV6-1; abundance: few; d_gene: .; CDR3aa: CASSEKPLPKLVGESYEQYF; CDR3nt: TGTGCCAGCAGTGAAAAACCCCTTCCAAAATTGGTAGGGGAATCCTACGAGCAGTACTTC